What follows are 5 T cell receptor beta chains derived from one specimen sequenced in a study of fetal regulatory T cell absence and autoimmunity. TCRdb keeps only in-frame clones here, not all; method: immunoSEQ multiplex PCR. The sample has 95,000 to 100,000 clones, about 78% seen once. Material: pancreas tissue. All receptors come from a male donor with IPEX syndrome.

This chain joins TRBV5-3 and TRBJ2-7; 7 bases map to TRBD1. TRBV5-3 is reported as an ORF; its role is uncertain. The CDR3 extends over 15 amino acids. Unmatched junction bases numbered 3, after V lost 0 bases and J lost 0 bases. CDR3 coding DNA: TGTGCCAGAAGCTTGGTAGCAGGGGGCTCCTACGAGCAGTACTTC. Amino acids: CARSLVAGGSYEQYF.

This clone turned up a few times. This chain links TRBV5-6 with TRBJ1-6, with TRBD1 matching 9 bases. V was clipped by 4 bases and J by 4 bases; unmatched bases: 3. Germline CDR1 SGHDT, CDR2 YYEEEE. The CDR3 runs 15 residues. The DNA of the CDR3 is TGTGCCAGCAGCCTCGGACAGGGGTATAATTCACCCCTCCACTTT. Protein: CASSLGQGYNSPLHF.

CDR3 coding DNA: TGTGCCAGTACCGGGGGGGCGAGAACAGATACGCAGTATTTT. Translating gives CASTGGARTDTQYF. This chain connects TRBV9 to TRBJ2-3, with TRBD2 identical over 8 bases. The J segment lost 3 bases and the V segment lost 8 bases, leaving 8 bases of the junction unmatched. The CDR3 runs 14 residues. The germline CDR1 and CDR2 sequences are SGDLS and YYNGEE.

The CDR3 nucleotides are TGCGCCAGCAGCCAAGGGGACAGAACTAATGAAAAACTGTTTTTT. Amino acid sequence: CASSQGDRTNEKLFF. This chain joins TRBV4-3 and TRBJ1-4; 7 nucleotides align to TRBD1. Germline V gene lookup returns CDR1 LGHNA and CDR2 YSLEER. This CDR3 spans 15 amino acids. Germline trimming cut 1 base from V and 1 base from J; bases unmatched to any gene: 0.

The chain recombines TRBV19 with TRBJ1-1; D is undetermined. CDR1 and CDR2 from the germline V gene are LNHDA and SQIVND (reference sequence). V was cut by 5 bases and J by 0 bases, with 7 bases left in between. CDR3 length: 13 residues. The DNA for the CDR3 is TGTGCCAGTAGTTTCCAGTTGAACACTGAAGCTTTCTTT. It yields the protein CASSFQLNTEAFF. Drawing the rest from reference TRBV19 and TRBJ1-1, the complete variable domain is DGGITQSPKYLFRKEGQNVTLSCEQNLNHDAMYWYRQDPGQGLRLIYYSQIVNDFQKGDIAEGYSVSREKKESFPLTVTSAQKNPTAFYLCASSFQLNTEAFFGQGTRLTVV.